This record covers a single T cell receptor beta chain. Its antigen specificity is not known. The source of the sample is a study of CXCR3-negative and CXCR3-positive naive CD8 T cells (dated by TCRdb to about 2019). A note on the overall study: In total, approximately 130 million TRB reads were obtained, corresponding to roughly 1.5 +/- 0.3 million reads per library. For the TRBV-TRBJ cluster analysis, the naive subsets came from 5 donors, while the memory cells came from 3 donors. Diversity and physicochemical repertoire analyses covered over 10 donors pooled from two independent experiments.

Data came from a NextSeq 550. The Human TCR Profiling Kit (MiLaboratory) was used to prepare UMI-labeled 5' RACE TRB cDNA libraries. cDNA synthesis used the entire amount of extracted RNA, and PCR amplification then used the entire amount of cDNA produced. Libraries were prepared in parallel with an identical number of PCR cycles. The source study handled its data this way. About 52,000 +/- 9,100 unique UMI-labeled TRB cDNA molecules per library were extracted with MIGEC and MiXCR, with at least two reads per UMI required. An average of about 40,000 +/- 10,000 functional in-frame TRB CDR3 nucleotide clonotypes without stop codons was found per library. Diversity metrics, including normalized Shannon-Wiener and Chao1, were computed in VDJtools after downsampling to 5000 UMI-labeled TRB molecules per sample. For the central five CDR3 residues, VDJtools calculated physicochemical properties weighted by clonotype size, namely interaction energy, strength, volume and Kidera factor 4. The reads, reprocessed by TCRdb, yield one row per CDR3 protein sequence and no DNA. These V and J calls originate from TCRdb's pipeline instead of the authors' own analysis. The table for this sample lists roughly 110,000 distinct CDR3 sequences. In total, the top ten clones hold around 0.36% of the sample.

CDR1 is given as LNHDA and CDR2 as SQIVND, both from the germline V gene (reference sequence). From cysteine to phenylalanine, the CDR3 is 12 amino acids long. The DNA is not on file. Each CD8+ T cell subset was flow-sorted in triplicate, with roughly 310,000 cells per subset placed directly into RLT lysis buffer. Naive CD8+ T cells were defined stringently as CD45RO-CCR7+CD27+CD95- to exclude memory contaminants. Using standard density gradient centrifugation, peripheral blood mononuclear cells were isolated from buffy coats. Naive CXCR3-negative and CXCR3-positive CD8+ T cells were flow-sorted on a FACSAria III. An RNeasy Mini Kit was used to extract total RNA from the sorted cells. Results and caveats for the whole study, not just this receptor: Compared with CXCR3-negative naive cells, CXCR3-positive naive cells had TRB CDR3s with higher hydrophobicity (lower Kidera factor 4), lower energy, and higher strength and volume indices. Surface CD5, linked to self-reactivity in mice, was comparable between naive subsets; TCR interaction strength was therefore also inferred from TRB CDR3 physicochemical properties. CXCR3 expression partially decreased after cryopreservation, so most assays used freshly isolated PBMCs. Repertoire diversity was comparably high in both naive subsets but much lower in memory CD8+ T cells. TRBV-TRBJ usage was similar between naive CXCR3-negative and CXCR3-positive cells from the same donor, while memory cells showed distinct patterns.

The sequence links TRBV19 to TRBJ1-2. This receptor was obtained from a human donor in good health. Some clones in this sample may be carry-over from other donors' samples. Sequenced: naive CXCR3+ CD8+ T cells from blood. The cell subset or site label, as the study defines it: CD45RO-CCR7+CD27+CD95- naive CD8+ T cells expressing CXCR3 (TNR3+). The CDR3 amino acid sequence is: CASSGTSYGYTF.